This T cell receptor (beta chain) was retrieved from a study of blood T cells in healthy people across ages. Study-wide results and caveats: Samples with more naive T cells showed higher observed beta diversity. Getting older went along with TCR beta diversity per million T cells dropping roughly linearly.

Through a sample-barcoded 5' primer and a J-beta primer mix, a second PCR was run for roughly 7 to 11 cycles. Each sample provided no less than 3 million CDR3-containing paired-end reads. TCRdb reprocessed the 5' RACE reads via MiXCR and lists one record per CDR3 protein. Here the sample spans 700,000 or so distinct CDR3 sequences, 22% being singletons. This clonotype was detected only a few times. Antigen: not known. Trimming left V 0 bases short and J 5 bases short, with 20 bases between. Germline V lookup: CDR1 SGHRS, CDR2 YFSETQ. This CDR3 spans 17 amino acids. The TCR comes from a man between 65 and 85 years old in good health. Sample: blood. The rearrangement links TRBV5-1 to TRBJ1-1; maybe TRBD1 (6 bases). CDR3 sequence reads: CASSLGDVRGGLTEAFF. CDR3 DNA: TGCGCCAGCAGCTTGGGGGACGTCAGGGGAGGTTTGACTGAAGCTTTCTTT.